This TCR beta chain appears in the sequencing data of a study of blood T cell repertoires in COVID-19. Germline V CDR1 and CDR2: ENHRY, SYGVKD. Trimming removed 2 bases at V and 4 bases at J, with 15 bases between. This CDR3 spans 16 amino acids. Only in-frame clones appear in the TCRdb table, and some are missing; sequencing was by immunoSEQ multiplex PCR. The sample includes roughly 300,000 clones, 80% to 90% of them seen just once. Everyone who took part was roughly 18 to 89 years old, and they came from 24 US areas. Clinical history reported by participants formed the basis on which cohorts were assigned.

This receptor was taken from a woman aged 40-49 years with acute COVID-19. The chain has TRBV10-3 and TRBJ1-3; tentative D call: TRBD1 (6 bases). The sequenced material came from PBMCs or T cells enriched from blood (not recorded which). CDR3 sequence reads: CAISEHAGVTGNTIYF. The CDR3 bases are TGTGCCATCAGTGAGCACGCAGGGGTTACAGGAAACACCATATATTTT.